Below, 3 T cell receptor beta chains from the same sample are listed, as sequenced in a study of cytomegalovirus exposure and HLA in healthy donors. Use of 60 Vbeta and 13 Jbeta primers characterized the PCR. Sequencing used immunoSEQ multiplex PCR; TCRdb keeps in-frame clones, though not all of them. The sample lists approximately 150,000 clones, 75% occurring once. The sample consisted of PBMCs. The receptors stem from a middle-aged man in good health and CMV-seronegative.

The chain has TRBV5-4 and TRBJ2-7; perhaps TRBD2 as D (5 bases). Germline V lookup: CDR1 SGHNT, CDR2 YYREEE (reference sequence). The V end was cut by 5 bases, the J end by 0 bases, with 15 bases between. The CDR3 is 15 amino acids. The CDR3 loop reads CASSPGVDSSYEQYF. CDR3 DNA sequence: TGTGCCAGCAGTCCCGGGGTCGATAGCTCCTACGAGCAGTACTTC.

The chain couples TRBV1 to TRBJ2-5; the D call TRBD2 from the table was never checked on the DNA. TRBV1 has pseudogene status. This CDR3 is built from 14 residues. The CDR3 DNA is TGCACTCCCCGGGGGAACGGGGGAGAAGAGACCCAGTACTTC. The encoded protein is CTPRGNGGEETQYF.

The DNA for the CDR3 is TGTGCCAGCAGCCCCCCGGGACAAGGACTAGAGGGCTACACCTTC. Translated: CASSPPGQGLEGYTF. The chain couples TRBV7-9 to TRBJ1-2; D may be TRBD1 (6 bases). The length of the CDR3 is 15 residues. Trimming removed 5 bases from V and 8 bases from J, with 21 bases in between. Germline V gives CDR1 SEHNR, CDR2 FQNEAQ (reference sequence).